This T cell receptor beta chain was found in a study of tumor and adjacent non-tumor tissue in lung cancer. Study results and caveats: Significantly higher TCR diversity was found in tumor than normal lung.

RNA was extracted from bulk tissue without any cell sorting. In regard to this clonotype: What it recognizes is unknown. Germline is not matched at one junction end, which may reflect a read error.

From germline, CDR1 is ENHRY and CDR2 SYGVKD. There are 15 residues in the CDR3. TCRbeta libraries were built with three rounds of nested PCR, modified from ARM-PCR. TCRdb analysed the multiplex PCR reads with MiXCR anew, one entry per CDR3 protein. The sample lists about 76,000 distinct CDR3 sequences, around 70% occurring once. This receptor was identified in a woman between 65 and 79 years old with non-small cell lung cancer. Sequencing was carried out using lung tumor tissue. J is TRBJ2-3 and V is TRBV10-3; TRBD2 matches 8 bases. The CDR3, as DNA: TGTGCCTTCAGGGATGGCGGGAGGATACCAGATACGCAGTATTTT. It codes for CAFRDGGRIPDTQYF.